This T cell receptor beta chain was captured by sequencing in a study of blood T cell repertoires in COVID-19. Study overall: Both acute and convalescent COVID-19 samples were obtained from the United States, Italy and Spain.

This CDR3 has 12 residues. CDR1 is LGHDT and CDR2 is YNNKEL in the germline V gene (reference sequence). The V end lost 6 bases, the J end lost 3 bases, and 8 bases lay between the germline ends. As handled by the study authors: Amplification with reference gene primers provided the estimates of nucleated cell counts. The data were produced by immunoSEQ multiplex PCR, yet TCRdb's version contains in-frame clones alone and is incomplete. D and trimming come from the DNA, and the V and J calls and clone size come from that table. This sample yields under 400,000 clones, of which roughly 90% are seen a single time; 5% to 8.5% belongs to the top ten.

This clonotype was sampled from a man aged 18 to 30 with active or convalescent COVID-19. Material for sequencing was peripheral blood. The chain links TRBV3-1 (or the pseudogene TRBV3-2) to TRBJ1-1; no clear D. This CDR3 is CASSPRYTEAFF. The CDR3 DNA reads TGTGCCAGCAGTCCACGGTACACTGAAGCTTTCTTT.